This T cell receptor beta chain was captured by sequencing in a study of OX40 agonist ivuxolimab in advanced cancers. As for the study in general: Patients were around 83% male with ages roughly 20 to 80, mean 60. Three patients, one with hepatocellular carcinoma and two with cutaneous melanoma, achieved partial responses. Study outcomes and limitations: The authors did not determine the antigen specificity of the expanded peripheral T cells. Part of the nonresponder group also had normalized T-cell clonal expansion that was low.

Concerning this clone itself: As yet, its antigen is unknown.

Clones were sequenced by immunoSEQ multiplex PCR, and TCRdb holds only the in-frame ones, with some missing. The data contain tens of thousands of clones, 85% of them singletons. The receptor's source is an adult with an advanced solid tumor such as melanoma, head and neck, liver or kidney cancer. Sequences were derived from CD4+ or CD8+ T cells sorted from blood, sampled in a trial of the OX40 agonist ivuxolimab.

CDR3 sequence: CASTHTRGQINNEQFF. DNA of the CDR3: TGTGCCAGCACACACACCAGAGGACAGATCAACAATGAGCAGTTCTTC. The chain carries TRBV28 and TRBJ2-1; TRBD1 is a possible D gene (6 bases). CDR1 MDHEN and CDR2 SYDVKM come from the germline V gene. CDR3 length: 16 residues. V was cut by 7 bases and J by 5 bases, with 21 bases left in between.